The clone carrying this T cell receptor beta chain was detected only a few times. Its antigen is not identified. These data belong to a study of T cell repertoires in cytomegalovirus infection. The overall study: CMV infection and matching HLA type were both indicated by public TCR beta signatures.

The study, taken as a whole, reports: The response measured ex vivo was dominated by TCR beta clonotypes (HLA-C-restricted and CMV-specific).

TCRdb re-derived calls from the reads in MiXCR, one entry per CDR3 protein. The sample contains approximately 340,000 distinct CDR3 sequences, about 28% of which appear only once. Trimming took 3 bases from V and 2 from J; bases not matched to a gene: 12. Germline values: CDR1 SGDLS, CDR2 YYNGEE. CDR3 length: 17 amino acids. The specimen was cultured PBMCs, collected from culture after CMV antigen stimulation. This clonotype was sampled from a human donor in good health (CMV status not recorded). Some clones in this sample may be carry-over from other donors' samples. The chain recombines TRBV9 with TRBJ2-3; 7 bases match TRBD2. Here the CDR3 reads CASSGLLSGALTDTQYF. DNA of the CDR3: TGTGCCAGCAGCGGACTCCTCAGCGGGGCGCTCACAGATACGCAGTATTTT.